Following are 30 T cell receptor beta chains from one sample sequenced in a study of T cell clones after liver transplantation. TCRdb keeps only in-frame clones here, not all; method: immunoSEQ multiplex PCR. The sample comprises about 75,000 clones, 90% of which are singletons, and roughly 3% rests with the top ten. The specimen was CD4+ T cells from blood, collected before liver transplant. The receptors were sampled from a human donor who received a liver transplant.

The chain has TRBV15 and TRBJ2-1, with TRBD2 identical over 10 bases. The CDR3 loop spans 14 amino acids. Germline CDR1 reads LNHNV; CDR2 reads YYDKDF (reference sequence). Trimming took 8 bases from V and 6 from J; bases not matched to a gene: 7. The CDR3 DNA reads as TGTGCCACCGCAGCTAGCGGGAGTCTCAATGAGCAGTTCTTC. This encodes CATAASGSLNEQFF.

The gene calls are TRBV11-2 and TRBJ2-1; a possible D gene is TRBD2 (6 bases). CDR3 length equals 14 residues. Looked up from germline, CDR1 is SGHAT and CDR2 is FQNNGV. Trimming shortened V by 6 bases and J by 10 bases, and 19 bases separated the two germline ends. Written as DNA, the CDR3 is TGTGCCAGCAGGCGGCTAGCAGGGACTTGGGAGCAGTTCTTC. The encoded protein is CASRRLAGTWEQFF.

This chain joins TRBV7-3 and TRBJ2-1; 7 nucleotides match TRBD2. Trimming removed 5 bases from V and 5 bases from J; junction bases left unmatched: 6. The CDR3 length is 14 residues. Germline V gene sequence: CDR1 SGHTA, CDR2 FQGTGA. The CDR3 region is CASSPRRENNEQFF. The CDR3 DNA follows: TGTGCCAGCAGCCCCCGGCGGGAGAACAATGAGCAGTTCTTC.

The chain combines TRBV6-1 with TRBJ1-5; maybe TRBD1 (5 bases). The germline gives CDR1 MNHNS, CDR2 SASEGT. The CDR3 runs to 14 residues. Trimming took 2 bases from V and 7 from J, leaving 12 bases between them. The CDR3 DNA reads TGTGCCAGCAGTGAACAAGGGGTTGGGCAGCCCCAGCATTTT. The encoded protein is CASSEQGVGQPQHF.

This sequence joins TRBV19 and TRBJ2-1, with D possibly being TRBD2 (6 bases). This CDR3 has 17 residues. Germline CDR1 and CDR2: LNHDA and SQIVND (reference sequence). Between the trimmed V and J ends, which lost 6 bases and 4 bases, there was a span of 22 bases. This CDR3 is CASSPSGVSGYYNEQFF. The CDR3 nucleotides are TGTGCCAGTAGCCCCTCGGGAGTCAGCGGGTATTACAATGAGCAGTTCTTC.

This clone was seen more than once but under ten times. The chain recombines TRBV9 with TRBJ2-4; 8 positions match TRBD2. V shed 1 base, J shed 0 bases, and the junction held 0 bases outside the gene matches. In germline, CDR1 is SGDLS, CDR2 YYNGEE. This CDR3 has 15 residues. In DNA, the CDR3 is TGTGCCAGCAGCGTAAGCGGGGGAGCCAAAAACATTCAGTACTTC. Amino acids: CASSVSGGAKNIQYF.

The J gene is TRBJ1-2, the V gene TRBV6-6; the D gene is possibly TRBD1 (6 bases). CDR1 is MNHNY, CDR2 SVGAGI, per germline (reference sequence). The CDR3 consists of 16 residues. The ends were cut back, 6 bases at V and 8 bases at J, with 25 bases in the middle. DNA of the CDR3: TGTGCCAGCAGCTACGACACCGGGACATTGGGGTGGGGCTACACCTTC. It codes for CASSYDTGTLGWGYTF.

This clone was recorded only once. The CDR3 bases are TGTGCCAGTAGCCGTGACTGGGGCGTTGAGCAGTTCTTC. The encoded protein is CASSRDWGVEQFF. The chain carries TRBV19 and TRBJ2-1; weak D call: TRBD1 (5 bases). Trimming pared 6 bases from V and 9 bases from J, leaving 15 bases between. The length of the CDR3 is 13 residues. Germline lookup yields CDR1 LNHDA and CDR2 SQIVND (reference sequence).

V usage is TRBV18 and J usage is TRBJ2-7; no clear D. CDR3 length equals 13 residues. V lost 3 bases, J lost 5 bases, and 11 bases lay in between. CDR1 and CDR2 (germline): KGHSH, LQKENI. This CDR3 is CASSPAVDHEQYF. The CDR3 region has the DNA TGTGCCAGCTCACCCGCCGTAGATCACGAGCAGTACTTC.

This clone was recorded only once. V usage is TRBV29-1 and J usage is TRBJ2-7; the D is unclear. This CDR3 contains 11 residues. V dropped 7 bases and J dropped 4 bases, with 11 bases sitting between them. Per the germline V gene, CDR1 is SQVTM and CDR2 is ANQGSEA. The DNA of the CDR3 is TGCAGCGCCAGTGGCAAGTACGAGCAGTACTTC. It encodes CSASGKYEQYF.

This chain links TRBV27 with TRBJ2-1; tentatively, D is TRBD2 (5 bases). The CDR3 loop spans 16 amino acids. The germline CDR1 and CDR2 sequences are MNHEY and SMNVEV (reference sequence). Trimming left V 3 bases short and J 2 bases short, with 14 bases between. The CDR3 spells CASSFRGRDTYNEQFF. As DNA, the CDR3 is TGTGCCAGCAGTTTCAGAGGGAGAGATACCTACAATGAGCAGTTCTTC.

This clone has just a few counts. V and J are TRBV11-2 and TRBJ2-7, with TRBD2 matching over 7 bases. Per germline, CDR1 SGHAT and CDR2 FQNNGV. V gave up 5 bases and J gave up 3 bases; unmatched junction bases: 13. This CDR3 is built from 16 residues. CDR3 in amino acids: CASSPFSGAGVYEQYF. The CDR3 DNA follows: TGTGCCAGCAGCCCATTTAGTGGGGCGGGAGTCTACGAGCAGTACTTC.

V gene TRBV18 combines with J gene TRBJ2-3; 13 nucleotides line up with TRBD2. This CDR3 is 17 amino acids long. Germline V gene sequence: CDR1 KGHSH, CDR2 LQKENI. Trimming at V came to 1 base and at J to 3 bases, leaving 4 bases not matched to a gene. As DNA, the CDR3 is TGTGCCAGCTCACCACTGGGACTAGCGGGAATAACAGATACGCAGTATTTT. Amino acid sequence: CASSPLGLAGITDTQYF.

The CDR3 here is CASSYSLGTGIETQYF. The CDR3 nucleotides read TGTGCCAGCAGTTACTCCCTCGGGACAGGGATAGAGACCCAGTACTTC. This chain joins TRBV6-5 and TRBJ2-5; 9 bases match TRBD1. Trimming removed 0 bases from V and 4 bases from J; junction bases left unmatched: 6. Germline lookup yields CDR1 MNHEY and CDR2 SVGAGI. CDR3 size: 16 residues.

The chain recombines TRBV2 with TRBJ2-7, with 11 bases lining up with TRBD2. CDR3 length: 15 residues. Losses at the gene ends were 7 bases for V and 5 bases for J; bases not matched to a gene: 10. From germline, CDR1 is SNHLY and CDR2 FYNNEI. CDR3 protein: CASKVGLAGGDEQYF. In nucleotides, the CDR3 is TGTGCCAGCAAGGTCGGCCTAGCGGGAGGTGACGAGCAGTACTTC.

This rearrangement joins TRBV19 to TRBJ2-1, with 10 bases that match TRBD2. Unmatched junction bases numbered 4, after V lost 6 bases and J lost 2 bases. The CDR3 sequence is 15 residues long. The germline gives CDR1 LNHDA, CDR2 SQIVND (reference sequence). CDR3: CASSRTSGTYNEQFF. CDR3 bases: TGTGCCAGTAGCCGGACTAGCGGAACCTACAATGAGCAGTTCTTC.

The chain links TRBV6-4 to TRBJ2-7; D ambiguous. Germline V CDR1 and CDR2: MRHNA, SNTAGT. This CDR3 is built from 15 residues. The ends were cut back, 3 bases at V and 2 bases at J, with 14 bases in the middle. This CDR3 is CASSDRKGPTYEQYF. The CDR3 coding sequence is TGTGCCAGCAGTGATCGAAAGGGCCCTACCTACGAGCAGTACTTC.

The J gene is TRBJ2-7, the V gene TRBV18, with D perhaps matching TRBD1 or TRBD2 (5 bases each). Per the germline V gene, CDR1 is KGHSH and CDR2 is LQKENI. This CDR3 has 14 residues. V was clipped by 4 bases and J by 0 bases, with 10 bases between them. DNA of the CDR3: TGTGCCAGCTCACATCCAGGGAGCTCCTACGAGCAGTACTTC. This encodes CASSHPGSSYEQYF.

This chain joins TRBV13 and TRBJ1-5; 7 bases map to TRBD1. This CDR3 spans 15 amino acids. From germline, CDR1 is PRHDT and CDR2 FYEKMQ (reference sequence). V gave up 7 bases and J gave up 4 bases; unmatched junction bases: 10. The CDR3 is CASTKRDSPNQPQHF. The CDR3, as DNA: TGTGCCAGCACCAAACGGGACAGCCCAAATCAGCCCCAGCATTTT.

The J gene is TRBJ1-4, the V gene TRBV18; 10 bases are shared with TRBD1. J was trimmed by 5 bases and V by 3 bases; bases with no gene match: 9. CDR3 length: 17 amino acids. Germline lookup yields CDR1 KGHSH and CDR2 LQKENI. The CDR3 DNA reads TGTGCCAGCTCACCTCTTCCGGACAGGGGGATAAATGAAAAACTGTTTTTT. Translation gives CASSPLPDRGINEKLFF.

The rearrangement uses TRBV29-1 and TRBJ2-5; weak D call: TRBD1 (6 bases). The CDR3 is 13 amino acids. In germline, CDR1 is SQVTM, CDR2 ANQGSEA. Deletions cut 1 base from V and 4 bases from J, with 10 bases between. The CDR3 reads CSVEVGGGETQYF. CDR3 nucleotide sequence: TGCAGCGTTGAAGTAGGGGGTGGAGAGACCCAGTACTTC.

The chain has TRBV6-5 and TRBJ1-2, with D possibly TRBD1 on 5 matching bases. V gave up 4 bases and J gave up 1 base, with 16 bases separating them. The CDR3 covers 16 residues. Germline V lookup: CDR1 MNHEY, CDR2 SVGAGI. CDR3 in DNA: TGTGCCAGCAGTTTGCGTTCGTCAGGGTATAACTATGGCTACACCTTC. It is translated as CASSLRSSGYNYGYTF.

The chain carries TRBV5-1 and TRBJ2-1, with a tentative D call TRBD1 (6 bases). CDR1 SGHRS and CDR2 YFSETQ come from the germline V gene. V gave up 0 bases and J gave up 0 bases, with 10 bases separating them. There are 16 residues in the CDR3. The DNA for the CDR3 is TGCGCCAGCAGCTTGGTTGGGGGCATCTCCTACAATGAGCAGTTCTTC. Amino acids: CASSLVGGISYNEQFF.

This clone was observed once. The V gene is TRBV5-1, the J gene TRBJ2-1; 7 bases fit TRBD2. Germline lookup yields CDR1 SGHRS and CDR2 YFSETQ. V dropped 6 bases and J dropped 10; count of bases not matched to a gene: 19. The CDR3 is 16 amino acids. CDR3 DNA: TGCGCCAGCAAGGCAGGCGGGGGTGACACACAGTCGGAGCAGTTCTTC. As protein: CASKAGGGDTQSEQFF.

This chain joins TRBV5-8 and TRBJ1-4; 11 nucleotides align to TRBD1. V lost 4 bases and J lost 8; bases outside the gene matches: 7. This CDR3 comprises 15 residues. Germline V gene lookup returns CDR1 SGHTS and CDR2 YDEGEE. The CDR3 reads CASSQGQGAVEKLFF. Written as DNA, the CDR3 is TGTGCCAGCAGCCAAGGACAGGGGGCAGTCGAAAAACTGTTTTTT.

The chain uses TRBV9 and TRBJ2-5; TRBD1 matches at 11 bases. With V trimmed by 3 bases and J by 5 bases, 6 bases remained unmatched. This CDR3 is 15 amino acids long. From germline, CDR1 is SGDLS and CDR2 YYNGEE. CDR3 bases: TGTGCCAGCAGCGGATCGGGACAGGGGGACGAGACCCAGTACTTC. It codes for CASSGSGQGDETQYF. Together with reference TRBV9 and TRBJ2-5, the CDR3 gives the full variable domain: DSGVTQTPKHLITATGQRVTLRCSPRSGDLSVYWYQQSLDQGLQFLIQYYNGEERAKGNILERFSAQQFPDLHSELNLSSLELGDSALYFCASSGSGQGDETQYFGPGTRLLVL.

As regards this clone: One junction end does not reproduce the germline sequence, and a read error may be involved. The J gene is TRBJ2-7, the V gene TRBV5-6, with D perhaps assigned TRBD1 or TRBD2 (5 bases each). The CDR3 consists of 12 residues. Germline assignment: CDR1 SGHDT and CDR2 YYEEEE. Here the CDR3 reads CAGSRDLYEQYF. The CDR3 nucleotides are TGTGCCGGCAGTCGGGACCTCTACGAGCAGTACTTC.

The chain links TRBV12-2 to TRBJ2-7. TRBV12-2 is reported as a pseudogene. The CDR3 is made up of 15 amino acids. In nucleotides, the CDR3 is TGTGCAAGTCGCTTGGTCTGGCGGACCTCCTACGAGCAGTACTTC. Translating it yields CASRLVWRTSYEQYF.

In this sample, this clone turned up once. This chain uses TRBV9 with TRBJ2-1, with 10 bases identical to TRBD2. The V segment lost 5 bases and the J segment 1 base; nucleotides outside the gene matches: 3. Germline V gene sequence: CDR1 SGDLS, CDR2 YYNGEE. This CDR3 comprises 15 residues. In nucleotides, the CDR3 is TGTGCCAGCAGTCTAGCGGGAGTATCCTACAATGAGCAGTTCTTC. Encoded protein: CASSLAGVSYNEQFF. Based on the CDR3 plus reference TRBV9 and TRBJ2-1, the full variable domain is DSGVTQTPKHLITATGQRVTLRCSPRSGDLSVYWYQQSLDQGLQFLIQYYNGEERAKGNILERFSAQQFPDLHSELNLSSLELGDSALYFCASSLAGVSYNEQFFGPGTRLTVL.

The chain joins TRBV4-2 to TRBJ2-5; TRBD1 is a possible D gene (5 bases). Trimming shortened V by 4 bases and J by 5 bases, and 11 bases separated the two germline ends. The CDR3 totals 13 residues. The germline gives CDR1 LGHNA, CDR2 YNFKEQ. The CDR3 region is CASSRGSGETQYF. CDR3 DNA: TGTGCCAGCAGCCGCGGTTCAGGGGAGACCCAGTACTTC.